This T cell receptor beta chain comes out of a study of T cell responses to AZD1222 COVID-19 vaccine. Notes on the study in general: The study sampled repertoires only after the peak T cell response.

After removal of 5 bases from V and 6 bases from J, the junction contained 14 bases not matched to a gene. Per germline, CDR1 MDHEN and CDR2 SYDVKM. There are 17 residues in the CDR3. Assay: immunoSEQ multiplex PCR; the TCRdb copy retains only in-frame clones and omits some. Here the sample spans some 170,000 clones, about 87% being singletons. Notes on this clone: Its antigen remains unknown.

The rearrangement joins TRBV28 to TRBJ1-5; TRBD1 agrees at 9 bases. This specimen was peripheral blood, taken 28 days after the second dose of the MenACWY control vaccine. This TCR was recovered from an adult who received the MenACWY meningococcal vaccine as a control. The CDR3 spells CASSVLQGAVGFQPQHF. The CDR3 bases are TGTGCCAGCAGTGTACTACAGGGGGCGGTGGGGTTTCAGCCCCAGCATTTT.